The rows below give T cell receptor beta chains drawn from one sample of a study of T cells in Graves' hyperthyroidism and ophthalmopathy. TCRdb passed the multiplex PCR reads through MiXCR, listing each CDR3 protein once. Here the sample spans some 250,000 distinct CDR3 sequences, about 15% being singletons. The specimen sequenced was blood. The origin of the receptors is a woman aged 40 to 50 with Graves' hyperthyroidism that later progressed to Graves' ophthalmopathy. The CDR3 runs from the conserved cysteine through the conserved F or W. D genes are given only for firm matches. Only part of the rows carry a size: once, few, many, or a class if the clone is expanded.

j_gene | v_gene | len | d_gene | abundance | CDR3aa | CDR3nt
TRBJ2-1 | TRBV7-2 | 16 | TRBD2 | few | CASNEERGAAYNEQFF | TGTGCCAGCAACGAGGAGCGGGGGGCCGCCTACAATGAGCAGTTCTTC
TRBJ2-7 | TRBV11-2 | 16 | . | many | CASSLAYKTNKGEQYF | TGTGCCAGCAGCTTAGCGTACAAGACTAACAAGGGCGAGCAGTACTTC
TRBJ1-2 | TRBV27 | 13 | . | many | CASSFQGGKGYTF | TGTGCCAGCAGTTTTCAAGGCGGGAAAGGCTACACCTTC
TRBJ2-1 | TRBV9 | 14 | TRBD2 | many | CASSDSSGNNEQFF | TGTGCCAGCTCCGACTCTAGCGGAAACAATGAGCAGTTCTTC
TRBJ2-1 | TRBV11-3 | 14 | . | many | CASSPGGGYAEQFF | TGTGCCAGCAGCCCCGGCGGAGGGTACGCAGAGCAGTTCTTC
TRBJ2-5 | TRBV19 | 14 | TRBD1 | many | CASSKDRGRETQYF | TGTGCCAGTAGTAAGGACAGGGGGCGTGAGACCCAGTACTTC
TRBJ2-1 | TRBV19 | 15 | . | few | CASSRGLSSYNEQFF | TGTGCCAGTAGTAGGGGCCTCAGCTCCTACAATGAGCAGTTCTTC
TRBJ2-1 | TRBV6-1 | 13 | . | many | CASKGLRNNEQFF | TGTGCCAGCAAGGGTTTAAGAAACAATGAGCAGTTCTTC
TRBJ1-5 | TRBV27 | 15 | . | many | CASSLVGRSDQPQHF | TGTGCCAGCAGTTTAGTCGGCAGGTCGGATCAGCCCCAGCATTTT
TRBJ2-5 | TRBV9 | 13 | . | . | CASSVEERTAQYF | TGTGCCAGCAGCGTAGAGGAGCGGACGGCCCAGTACTTC
TRBJ2-3 | TRBV5-1 | 16 | TRBD2 | few | CASRSQPSGGIDTQYF | TGCGCCAGCAGATCTCAACCTAGCGGCGGCATCGATACGCAGTATTTT
TRBJ2-5 | TRBV29-1 | 17 | . | . | CSVKGGNVLAQKETQYF | TGCAGCGTTAAGGGCGGGAACGTTTTAGCGCAAAAAGAGACCCAGTACTTC
TRBJ2-1 | TRBV29-1 | 12 | . | few | CSVKDRWGGQFF | TGCAGCGTCAAAGACAGGTGGGGAGGGCAGTTCTTC
TRBJ1-3 | TRBV28 | 14 | TRBD1 | many | CATQGQTPGNTIYF | TGTGCCACCCAGGGACAGACCCCTGGAAACACCATATATTTT
TRBJ2-7 | TRBV10-3 | 14 | TRBD2 | many | CAIRKTSGTGEQYF | TGTGCCATCAGGAAGACTAGCGGGACGGGTGAGCAGTACTTC
TRBJ2-1 | TRBV13 | 14 | TRBD2 | many | CASSLPLAGVVQFF | TGTGCCAGCAGCTTGCCGCTAGCGGGAGTTGTGCAGTTCTTC
TRBJ1-4 | TRBV11-2 | 12 | . | many | CASSGRIEKLFF | TGTGCCAGCAGCGGAAGGATTGAAAAACTGTTTTTT
TRBJ2-1 | TRBV27 | 17 | TRBD2 | many | CASSSRTSGRPYNEQFF | TGTGCCAGCAGTTCGAGGACTAGCGGGAGACCCTACAATGAGCAGTTCTTC
TRBJ2-3 | TRBV29-1 | 14 | . | many | CSVPDLEHTDTQYF | TGCAGCGTTCCCGACTTGGAGCACACAGATACGCAGTATTTT
TRBJ2-6 | TRBV7-8 | 17 | . | many | CASSLLQTGLGANVLTF | TGTGCCAGCAGCTTACTTCAGACAGGCCTCGGGGCCAACGTCCTGACTTTC
TRBJ2-5 | TRBV29-1 | 14 | TRBD2 | many | CSVEAGLGGETQYF | TGCAGCGTTGAAGCGGGACTAGGGGGGGAGACCCAGTACTTC
TRBJ2-2 | TRBV5-1 | 14 | . | many | CASSLVLNTGELFF | TGCGCCAGCAGCTTGGTGTTGAACACCGGGGAGCTGTTTTTT
TRBJ2-3 | TRBV6-1 | 14 | . | many | CASSEGGVPAVWYF | TGTGCCAGCAGTGAAGGCGGCGTCCCGGCTGTGTGGTATTTT
TRBJ2-3 | TRBV28 | 16 | TRBD2 | many | CASSLYEREDSDTQYF | TGTGCCAGCAGTTTATACGAGCGGGAGGACTCAGATACGCAGTATTTT
TRBJ2-7 | TRBV4-2 | 13 | . | . | CASSPSGVYEQYF | TGTGCCAGCAGCCCGAGCGGAGTCTACGAGCAGTACTTC
TRBJ2-7 | TRBV5-1 | 12 | . | many | CASSFLGYEQYF | TGCGCCAGCAGCTTCTTGGGTTACGAGCAGTACTTC
TRBJ1-1 | TRBV7-2 | 15 | . | few | CASGPGLFRNTEAFF | TGTGCCAGCGGCCCTGGGCTGTTCAGGAACACTGAAGCTTTCTTT
TRBJ2-3 | TRBV12-5 | 18 | TRBD1 | many | CASGLNSADRASEDTQYF | TGTGCTAGTGGTTTGAACTCAGCCGACAGGGCCTCCGAAGATACGCAGTATTTT
TRBJ2-7 | TRBV4-1 | 13 | . | few | CASSQGQPYEQYF | TGCGCCAGCAGCCAAGGGCAGCCCTACGAGCAGTACTTC
TRBJ2-1 | TRBV3-1 | 16 | TRBD2 | . | CASSRELAGAYNEQFF | TGTGCCAGCAGCCGGGAACTAGCGGGGGCCTACAATGAGCAGTTCTTC
TRBJ2-1 | TRBV29-1 | 15 | . | . | CSVLPGVRSYNEQFF | TGCAGCGTCCTCCCAGGGGTCCGCTCCTACAATGAGCAGTTCTTC
TRBJ2-2 | TRBV11-3 | 13 | . | few | CASSYPETGELFF | TGTGCCAGCAGCTACCCAGAGACCGGGGAGCTGTTTTTT
TRBJ1-4 | TRBV12-3/TRBV12-4 | 14 | . | many | CASSLQAANEKLFF | TGTGCCAGCAGTTTACAGGCGGCTAATGAAAAACTGTTTTTT
TRBJ2-3 | TRBV7-9 | 18 | TRBD2 | few | CASRPGLAGEGYTDTQYF | TGTGCCAGCAGACCGGGACTAGCGGGGGAAGGGTACACAGATACGCAGTATTTT
TRBJ2-7 | TRBV7-8 | 16 | . | many | CASSLGFRGTSYEQYF | TGTGCCAGCAGCTTAGGTTTCCGCGGGACCTCATACGAGCAGTACTTC
TRBJ1-2 | TRBV29-1 | 15 | . | . | CSVDLTEQGRFGYTF | TGCAGCGTTGACCTTACCGAACAGGGACGGTTTGGCTACACCTTC
TRBJ2-2 | TRBV9 | 18 | TRBD2 | many | CASSVGLAGGSNTGELFF | TGTGCCAGCAGCGTAGGTCTAGCGGGAGGGTCGAACACCGGGGAGCTGTTTTTT
TRBJ1-6 | TRBV19 | 14 | . | many | CASSPDGQYSPLHF | TGTGCCAGTAGTCCGGACGGTCAATATTCACCCCTCCACTTT
TRBJ1-2 | TRBV15 | 15 | TRBD1 | many | CATSTRTGDWNGYTF | TGTGCCACCAGCACCCGGACAGGGGACTGGAATGGCTACACCTTC
TRBJ2-7 | TRBV28 | 15 | . | few | CASSFTPAGPYEQYF | TGTGCCAGCAGTTTCACTCCAGCGGGCCCCTACGAGCAGTACTTC
TRBJ2-7 | TRBV28 | 14 | . | many | CASSSPNDRYEQYF | TGTGCCAGCAGCTCCCCCAATGACAGATACGAGCAGTACTTC
TRBJ1-1 | TRBV7-9 | 15 | . | many | CASSLEGYMNTEAFF | TGTGCCAGCAGCTTAGAGGGCTATATGAACACTGAAGCTTTCTTT
TRBJ2-1 | TRBV18 | 15 | TRBD1 | many | CASSKTGTGYNEQFF | TGTGCCAGCTCAAAAACCGGGACAGGTTACAATGAGCAGTTCTTC
TRBJ2-7 | TRBV6-1 | 15 | TRBD1 | many | CASSSTGTAAYEQYF | TGTGCCAGCAGCTCTACAGGGACAGCTGCCTACGAGCAGTACTTC
TRBJ2-3 | TRBV2 | 15 | TRBD2 | many | CASNSLAGTADTQYF | TGTGCCAGCAATTCACTAGCGGGCACGGCAGATACGCAGTATTTT
TRBJ2-7 | TRBV6-1 | 14 | TRBD1 | many | CASKPAGTAYEQYF | TGTGCCAGCAAACCAGCCGGGACAGCCTACGAGCAGTACTTC
TRBJ1-4 | TRBV30 | 15 | TRBD1 | many | CAWSPRRGQVEKLFF | TGTGCCTGGAGTCCCCGTAGGGGGCAAGTTGAAAAACTGTTTTTT
TRBJ2-7 | TRBV9 | 12 | . | many | CASSMGVGEQYF | TGTGCCAGCAGCATGGGAGTTGGCGAGCAGTACTTC
TRBJ2-7 | TRBV7-9 | 16 | TRBD1 | many | CASSNWPEGASYEQYF | TGTGCCAGCAGCAACTGGCCCGAGGGGGCATCCTACGAGCAGTACTTC
TRBJ2-2 | TRBV5-1 | 17 | TRBD2 | many | CASSLTLAGEGTGELFF | TGCGCCAGCAGCCTCACTTTAGCGGGAGAGGGCACCGGGGAGCTGTTTTTT
TRBJ2-2 | TRBV30 | 13 | . | . | CASAEQNTGELFF | TGTGCCTCCGCGGAACAGAACACCGGGGAGCTGTTTTTT
TRBJ1-5 | TRBV28 | 16 | TRBD1 | . | CASSFSHRGRNQPQHF | TGTGCCAGCAGTTTTTCGCACAGGGGGCGCAATCAGCCCCAGCATTTT
TRBJ2-1 | TRBV7-9 | 17 | . | many | CASSAASRRYSYNEQFF | TGTGCCAGCAGCGCGGCTAGCAGGAGGTACTCCTACAATGAGCAGTTCTTC
TRBJ2-3 | TRBV6-1 | 15 | TRBD2 | many | CASSPPAGVTDTQYF | TGTGCCAGCAGTCCCCCGGCGGGAGTTACAGATACGCAGTATTTT
TRBJ1-1 | TRBV2 | 15 | . | . | CASRADFAEITEAFF | TGTGCCAGCAGGGCCGACTTCGCCGAGATCACTGAAGCTTTCTTT
TRBJ2-5 | TRBV5-1 | 15 | TRBD1 | many | CASSFAPGGDGTQYF | TGCGCCAGCAGCTTTGCCCCAGGGGGAGATGGGACCCAGTACTTC
TRBJ2-6 | TRBV20-1 | 15 | TRBD1 | few | CSARQGAPGANVLTF | TGCAGTGCTAGACAGGGGGCTCCTGGGGCCAACGTCCTGACTTTC
TRBJ2-1 | TRBV9 | 17 | TRBD2 | . | CASSVMATSGRVNEQFF | TGTGCCAGCAGCGTGATGGCGACTAGCGGGAGGGTTAATGAGCAGTTCTTC
TRBJ2-7 | TRBV20-1 | 12 | . | many | CSASDPLAEQYF | TGCAGTGCTAGTGACCCCTTGGCCGAGCAGTACTTC